A selection of T cell receptor beta chains follows, all from one sample in a study of T cells in tuberculosis. This table comes from immunoSEQ multiplex PCR, and its TCRdb copy is limited to in-frame clones, with some not included. The profile shows 20,000 to 25,000 clones, approximately 94% of them singletons. The sequencing input was PBMCs. Receptor source: a donor aged 5 to 30 with latent tuberculosis or without tuberculosis infection. Some clones in this sample may be carry-over from other donors' samples. The CDR3 runs from the conserved cysteine through the conserved F or W. Fields, in order: V gene, CDR3 protein.

TRBV30	CAWSGTGNYYEQYF
TRBV4-3	CASSQSPGLAGRYEQFF
TRBV18	CASSPVGTGAIWTQYF
TRBV5-1	CASSLVGGATLETQYF
TRBV7-3	CASSRGDNEQFF
TRBV5-1	CASSLGAGLDEQYF
TRBV2	CASSEVKLAGDYEQYF
TRBV6-6	CASSPQRSNQPQHF
TRBV5-1	CASRGGGQYEQFF
TRBV25-1	CASSGKTAGGPTVNQFF
TRBV6-1	CASSTPGQGYEQYF
TRBV28	CASSSTRKPTSGRWETQYF
TRBV6-1	CASSEQGWNHEQYF
TRBV13	CASSKREGLVGELFF
TRBV5-6	CASSITSYEQYF
TRBV6-5	CATQDYVSSYEQYF
TRBV6-5	CASSYSDRHQETQYF
TRBV7-6	CASSLAILGTGAYEQYF
TRBV4-3	CASSQNQGSYGYTF
TRBV25-1	CASSSPRTETGELFF
TRBV27	CASSSRGRDGYTF